The 17 T cell receptor beta chains below come from one sample, sequenced in a study of blood T cells in healthy people across ages. Primed by a sample-barcoded 5' primer and a J-beta primer mix, a second PCR proceeded for about 6 to 12 cycles. TCRdb processed the 5' RACE reads anew with MiXCR; each CDR3 protein has one entry. The sample holds 540,000 or so distinct CDR3 sequences, 27% seen once. Material for sequencing was blood. All receptors come from a woman between 70 and 85 years old in good health.

The table lists this clonotype with a few counts. V gene TRBV7-2 combines with J gene TRBJ2-7, with 10 positions matching TRBD2. V gave up 5 bases and J gave up 0 bases; unmatched junction bases: 4. In germline, CDR1 is SGHTA, CDR2 FQGNSA. This CDR3 region has 15 residues. As DNA, the CDR3 is TGTGCCAGCAGCCTACTAGCGGGGTCCTCCTACGAGCAGTACTTC. Translated, it gives CASSLLAGSSYEQYF.

The rearrangement joins TRBV7-9 to TRBJ1-4; D may be TRBD1 (5 bases). This CDR3 has 18 amino acids. Germline V gives CDR1 SEHNR, CDR2 FQNEAQ (reference sequence). Between the trimmed V and J ends, which lost 4 bases and 8 bases, there was a span of 26 bases. The CDR3 is CASSSPSGSANREEKLFF. The DNA for the CDR3 is TGTGCCAGCAGCTCCCCCTCAGGGTCGGCTAACCGAGAGGAAAAACTGTTTTTT.

This chain connects TRBV7-6 to TRBJ2-1; TRBD2 matches 9 bases. From germline, CDR1 is SGHVS and CDR2 FNYEAQ. J lost 9 bases, V lost 3 bases, and 12 bases had no gene match. The CDR3 totals 16 residues. The CDR3 nucleotides read TGTGCCAGCAGCTTTGCTAGCGGGGTGCGGCGCGGTGAGCAGTTCTTC. Translated: CASSFASGVRRGEQFF.

This clonotype was counted a few times. This sequence joins TRBV5-1 and TRBJ2-1; D possibly uses TRBD1 or TRBD2 (6 bases each). The ends were cut back, 4 bases at V and 10 bases at J, with 15 bases in the middle. This CDR3 is built from 13 residues. The germline CDR1 and CDR2 sequences are SGHRS and YFSETQ. CDR3 region: CASSPRGGSEQFF. The CDR3 DNA sequence: TGCGCCAGCAGCCCACGAGGGGGGAGCGAGCAGTTCTTC.

The sample holds a few counts of this clonotype. This sequence joins TRBV28 and TRBJ1-5, with 7 bases lining up with TRBD1. The J segment lost 2 bases and the V segment lost 8 bases, leaving 6 bases of the junction unmatched. Germline V gives CDR1 MDHEN, CDR2 SYDVKM. This CDR3 comprises 14 residues. CDR3 nucleotide sequence: TGTGCCAGCGTGAGAGGGGGCCGCAATCAGCCCCAGCATTTT. Its translation: CASVRGGRNQPQHF.

Concerning this clonotype: At one boundary the junction diverges from the germline segment, which might be a read error. This chain joins TRBV27 and TRBJ2-5; D not certain. The CDR3 has 15 residues. The germline V gene encodes CDR1 MNHEY and CDR2 SMNVEV (reference sequence). The CDR3, as DNA: TGTGCCAGCACTTTATCCTCCCCCACTATTAATGAGCAGATCTTC. This translates into CASTLSSPTINEQIF.

The rearrangement links TRBV18 to TRBJ2-5; weak D call: TRBD1 (6 bases). The CDR3 length is 16 residues. The V and J ends lost 5 bases and 1 base respectively, with 17 bases between them. Germline assignment: CDR1 KGHSH and CDR2 LQKENI. This CDR3 reads CASSSQGQLLQETQYF. CDR3 DNA sequence: TGTGCCAGCTCATCACAGGGCCAGCTCCTCCAAGAGACCCAGTACTTC.

The genes are TRBV28 and TRBJ2-7; no firm D call. CDR1 is MDHEN, CDR2 SYDVKM, per germline. V lost 0 bases, J lost 4 bases, and 13 bases lay in between. CDR3 length: 15 amino acids. CDR3 amino acids: CASSLWQGLIYEQYF. CDR3 sequence (DNA): TGTGCCAGCAGTTTATGGCAAGGGTTAATTTACGAGCAGTACTTC.

This clonotype has a handful of counts. The V call is TRBV5-1, the J call TRBJ2-5, with 9 bases aligning to TRBD1. The J call may be wrong; the DNA end is better matched by TRBJ2-7. The CDR3 runs to 14 residues. Germline V lookup: CDR1 SGHRS, CDR2 YFSETQ. CDR3 bases: TGCGCCAGCAGCATCGGGACAGGGCTGAACGAGCAGTACTTC. It codes for CASSIGTGLNEQYF.

This clonotype was recorded once. The chain joins TRBV29-1 to TRBJ2-2; TRBD1 is a possible D gene (5 bases). The V end was cut by 7 bases, the J end by 7 bases, with 13 bases between. Germline values: CDR1 SQVTM, CDR2 ANQGSEA. This CDR3 has 12 residues. Here the CDR3 reads CSGDLRGGELFF. CDR3 DNA: TGCAGCGGAGACCTAAGGGGCGGGGAGCTGTTTTTT.

The rearrangement links TRBV5-5 to TRBJ1-5, with TRBD1 matching 7 bases. After removal of 3 bases from V and 3 bases from J, the junction contained 6 bases not matched to a gene. CDR3 length: 15 amino acids. In germline, CDR1 is SGHKS, CDR2 YYEKEE (reference sequence). The CDR3 reads CASSSYDRDNQPQHF. CDR3 DNA: TGTGCCAGCAGCTCCTACGACAGGGACAATCAGCCCCAGCATTTT.

The chain recombines TRBV2 with TRBJ2-3; a weak D match, TRBD2 (5 bases). Germline V gives CDR1 SNHLY, CDR2 FYNNEI. The V and J ends lost 8 bases and 4 bases respectively, with 16 bases between them. This CDR3 region has 14 residues. In nucleotides, the CDR3 is TGTGCCAGCGAGAGGGCCGAGGGCTCAGATACGCAGTATTTT. It codes for CASERAEGSDTQYF.

In this sample, this clonotype turned up a few times. The gene calls are TRBV2 and TRBJ2-1; D remains unclear. V was shortened by 7 bases and J by 10 bases, with 17 bases between the two germline ends. From germline, CDR1 is SNHLY and CDR2 FYNNEI. This CDR3 is 13 amino acids long. This chain's CDR3 is CASTKDLLTEQFF. CDR3 sequence (DNA): TGTGCCAGCACAAAAGACCTGCTAACGGAGCAGTTCTTC. The full variable domain, rest sourced from reference TRBV2 and TRBJ2-1, is EPEVTQTPSHQVTQMGQEVILRCVPISNHLYFYWYRQILGQKVEFLVSFYNNEISEKSEIFDDQFSVERPDGSNFTLKIRSTKLEDSAMYFCASTKDLLTEQFFGPGTRLTVL.

This clonotype has just a few counts. The rearrangement uses TRBV10-3 and TRBJ1-4; 8 nucleotides agree with TRBD1. CDR3 size: 13 residues. CDR1 is ENHRY and CDR2 is SYGVKD in the germline V gene. V gave up 11 bases and J gave up 6 bases; unmatched junction bases: 8. CDR3 DNA sequence: TGTGCCCATTCGGACAGGGTCCATGAAAAACTGTTTTTT. Translating gives CAHSDRVHEKLFF.

In this sample, this clonotype turned up a few times. The chain is built from TRBV7-2 and TRBJ2-5; tentatively, D is TRBD1 (6 bases). The J call may be incorrect, as the DNA end agrees better with TRBJ2-1. Germline V gene data show CDR1 as SGHTA and CDR2 as FQGNSA. This CDR3 is built from 13 residues. The CDR3 sequence is CASSQAGVNEQFF. CDR3 coding DNA: TGTGCCAGCAGCCAAGCAGGGGTCAATGAGCAGTTCTTC.

This clonotype was observed a few times. V and J are TRBV20-1 and TRBJ2-2; 8 nucleotides match TRBD2. The germline CDR1 and CDR2 sequences are DFQATT and SNEGSKA (reference sequence). The CDR3 spans 16 residues. With V trimmed by 1 base and J by 0 bases, 4 bases remained unmatched. The CDR3 here is CSARGTSGANTGELFF. The DNA for the CDR3 is TGCAGTGCTAGAGGTACTAGCGGCGCGAACACCGGGGAGCTGTTTTTT.

This clonotype occurred a few times. The genes are TRBV4-3 and TRBJ2-7; TRBD1 is a possible D gene (5 bases). Per the germline V gene, CDR1 is LGHNA and CDR2 is YSLEER. The CDR3 spans 15 residues. V was shortened by 1 base and J by 1 base, with 11 bases between the two germline ends. The CDR3 nucleotides read TGCGCCAGCAGCCAAGGGGGCGCGTGGTCCTACGAGCAGTACTTC. Protein: CASSQGGAWSYEQYF.